This passage covers 17 T cell receptor beta chains from one sample sequenced in a study of blood T cell repertoires in COVID-19. Sequencing used immunoSEQ multiplex PCR; TCRdb keeps in-frame clones, though not all of them. The sample yields around 250,000 clones, 75% to 90% seen once. The sequenced material came from PBMCs or T cells enriched from blood (not recorded which). The origin of the receptors is a woman aged 45-65 years who had recovered from COVID-19.

This chain uses TRBV28 with TRBJ2-3, with 9 bases that match TRBD2. The V segment lost 6 bases and the J segment 3 bases; nucleotides outside the gene matches: 7. The CDR3 is 15 amino acids. CDR1 is MDHEN and CDR2 is SYDVKM in the germline V gene. The CDR3 bases are TGTGCCAGCAGCCTAGCGGGATTTTTTACAGATACGCAGTATTTT. Its protein product is CASSLAGFFTDTQYF.

The rearrangement links TRBV7-2 to TRBJ1-3; no definite D call. V lost 3 bases to trimming and J lost 4 bases, with 10 bases between them. Germline lookup yields CDR1 SGHTA and CDR2 FQGNSA. This CDR3 has 14 amino acids. The chain's CDR3 is CASSLGIKGNTIYF. The CDR3 bases are TGTGCCAGCAGCTTGGGCATCAAGGGAAACACCATATATTTT.

The chain combines TRBV21-1 with TRBJ1-4; whether TRBD1, the table's D call, matches the DNA was not checked. TRBV21-1 is described as a pseudogene. CDR3 size: 15 residues. CDR3 sequence: CASSASTGVSEKLFF. CDR3 bases: TGTGCCAGCAGCGCTTCGACAGGGGTAAGCGAAAAACTGTTTTTT.

The J gene is TRBJ2-2, the V gene TRBV5-4; 12 bases are shared with TRBD1. V was clipped by 3 bases and J by 7 bases; unmatched bases: 7. This CDR3 region has 16 residues. Germline V gene lookup returns CDR1 SGHNT and CDR2 YYREEE (reference sequence). This CDR3 is CASSYGDRGRGGELFF. DNA of the CDR3: TGTGCCAGCAGCTACGGGGACAGGGGGCGCGGCGGGGAGCTGTTTTTT.

This clone was seen only a few times. The rearrangement joins TRBV24-1 to TRBJ2-3; 8 nucleotides line up with TRBD1. Losses at the gene ends were 9 bases for V and 0 bases for J; bases not matched to a gene: 10. CDR1 is KGHDR, CDR2 SFDVKD, per germline. This CDR3 contains 16 residues. Here the CDR3 DNA reads TGTGCCACCGGACCCAACAGGGGGACCAGCACAGATACGCAGTATTTT. The encoded protein is CATGPNRGTSTDTQYF.

J is TRBJ1-3 and V is TRBV30, with a tentative D call TRBD1 (5 bases). CDR1 and CDR2 from the germline V gene are GTSNPN and SVGIG (reference sequence). The CDR3 is 15 residues long. With 3 bases removed from V and 4 bases from J, the gap between germline ends came to 16 bases. The CDR3 is CAWRGRGAAGNTIYF. DNA of the CDR3: TGTGCCTGGAGAGGGCGTGGGGCGGCAGGAAACACCATATATTTT.

This chain uses TRBV27 with TRBJ2-7; perhaps TRBD1 as D (5 bases). Trimming left V 5 bases short and J 0 bases short, with 11 bases between. The CDR3 totals 14 residues. Germline-derived CDR1 and CDR2 are MNHEY and SMNVEV (reference sequence). DNA for the CDR3: TGTGCCAGCAGTCCCATACAGGCCTCCTACGAGCAGTACTTC. Protein product: CASSPIQASYEQYF.

CDR3 residues: CASSLNYGRAADMNTEAFF. Written as DNA, the CDR3 is TGTGCCAGCAGCTTAAACTACGGGAGAGCAGCCGATATGAACACTGAAGCTTTCTTT. The rearrangement uses TRBV7-9 and TRBJ1-1; D unclear. The CDR3 runs 19 residues. Germline CDR1 and CDR2: SEHNR and FQNEAQ (reference sequence). V lost 2 bases to trimming and J lost 0 bases, with 22 bases between them.

The chain couples TRBV28 to TRBJ1-5; the D gene is possibly TRBD1 (5 bases). CDR1 is MDHEN, CDR2 SYDVKM, per germline. The CDR3 sequence is 16 residues long. V gave up 5 bases and J gave up 6 bases, with 20 bases separating them. The CDR3, as DNA: TGTGCCAGCAGTCCGCCAGATAGGGGTAGAGGTCAGCCCCAGCATTTT. Its protein product is CASSPPDRGRGQPQHF.

This rearrangement joins TRBV18 to TRBJ1-1; D remains unclear. Trimming shortened V by 4 bases and J by 13 bases, and 19 bases separated the two germline ends. The CDR3 runs 13 residues. In germline, CDR1 is KGHSH, CDR2 LQKENI. The CDR3 nucleotides read TGTGCCAGCTCACAAGAGACTCTCTACTTGGGTTTCTTT. Residues: CASSQETLYLGFF.

The chain uses TRBV28 and TRBJ1-3; D is unresolved. The germline CDR1 and CDR2 sequences are MDHEN and SYDVKM. The V end lost 5 bases, the J end lost 0 bases, and 17 bases lay between the germline ends. This CDR3 is 17 amino acids long. As DNA, the CDR3 is TGTGCCAGCAGTCCGCGCCCAGGCAGATACTCTGGAAACACCATATATTTT. Translation: CASSPRPGRYSGNTIYF.

A few counts support this clone. The CDR3 sequence: CSVDPPGRSGYTF. The CDR3 DNA reads as TGCAGCGTTGATCCTCCAGGGAGGAGTGGCTACACCTTC. The chain combines TRBV29-1 with TRBJ1-2, with a tentative D call TRBD1 (5 bases). Germline V lookup: CDR1 SQVTM, CDR2 ANQGSEA. The CDR3 has 13 residues. Trimming stripped 3 bases from V and 7 bases from J, with 15 bases between.

The rearrangement uses TRBV27 and TRBJ2-7; 8 positions match TRBD2. Germline values: CDR1 MNHEY, CDR2 SMNVEV (reference sequence). The CDR3 spans 14 residues. V dropped 7 bases and J dropped 6; count of bases not matched to a gene: 11. The CDR3: CASTLGAGATEQYF. Here the CDR3 DNA reads TGTGCCAGCACCCTCGGAGCGGGAGCGACCGAGCAGTACTTC.

This clone was observed a handful of times. The chain combines TRBV28 with TRBJ1-2; 7 bases are shared with TRBD1. V lost 10 bases to trimming and J lost 8 bases; unmatched junction nucleotides: 10. This CDR3 is built from 12 residues. Germline V lookup: CDR1 MDHEN, CDR2 SYDVKM. Here the CDR3 reads CANQETGLGYTF. CDR3 DNA: TGTGCCAACCAAGAGACAGGGTTAGGCTACACCTTC.

This chain connects TRBV6-5 to TRBJ1-2, with a possible D match to TRBD1 (6 bases). V dropped 0 bases and J dropped 8 bases, with 16 bases sitting between them. CDR3 length equals 15 residues. Germline V gene lookup returns CDR1 MNHEY and CDR2 SVGAGI. Here the CDR3 DNA reads TGTGCCAGCAGTTACTCGATTCTAACAGGGCAAGGCTACACCTTC. Amino acid sequence: CASSYSILTGQGYTF.

The chain combines TRBV7-9 with TRBJ2-7; the match to TRBD1 covers 8 bases. With V trimmed by 5 bases and J by 2 bases, 11 bases remained unmatched. The CDR3 has 16 residues. Germline V gene sequence: CDR1 SEHNR, CDR2 FQNEAQ (reference sequence). The CDR3 sequence is CASSALRDRSPYEQYF. The CDR3 bases are TGTGCCAGCAGCGCCCTCCGGGACAGGAGTCCCTACGAGCAGTACTTC.

The V and J genes are TRBV7-8 and TRBJ1-1; TRBD1 agrees at 8 bases. The CDR3 loop spans 13 amino acids. CDR1 and CDR2 from the germline V gene are SGHVS and FQNEAQ. V lost 6 bases and J lost 7; bases outside the gene matches: 7. CDR3 nucleotide sequence: TGTGCCAGCAGTCGAGCCGGGACAGGTGAAGCTTTCTTT. It is translated as CASSRAGTGEAFF.